The rows below give T cell receptor beta chains drawn from one sample of a study of shared clonotypes between healthy human individuals. Method: immunoSEQ multiplex PCR; TCRdb's copy keeps in-frame clones and lacks some. The sample gives about 1.5 million clones, 95% to 99% of which show up once; roughly 0.42% is in the top ten. Material: naive CD4+ T cells sorted from blood. The receptors originated from a man in his thirties or forties in good health. Both conserved end residues are part of each CDR3. A D gene is named only where the DNA matches it firmly.

D,J,V,length,DNA,CDR3
-,TRBJ2-1,TRBV9,14,TGTGCCAGCAGCGTAGCCAAGACCTACAATGAGCAGTTCTTC,CASSVAKTYNEQFF
-,TRBJ1-5,TRBV6-1,12,TGTGCCAGCAGTGGGGTGAATCAGCCCCAGCATTTT,CASSGVNQPQHF
-,TRBJ2-5,TRBV20-1,11,TGCAGCTCTACTAGGGAAGAGACCCAGTACTTC,CSSTREETQYF
TRBD2,TRBJ2-2,TRBV5-1,15,TGCGCCAGCAGCTTGGAACTAGCGGGAGCCGGGGAGCTGTTTTTT,CASSLELAGAGELFF
-,TRBJ1-3,TRBV6-6,16,TGTGCCAGCAGGGGATGGGGGCCCTACTCTGGAAACACCATATATTTT,CASRGWGPYSGNTIYF
TRBD2,TRBJ2-3,TRBV18,15,TGTGCCAGCTCACCACCTAGCGGGAGGTTGGATACGCAGTATTTT,CASSPPSGRLDTQYF
TRBD2,TRBJ2-1,TRBV18,17,TGTGCCAGCTCACGGAGAAAGAGCGGGAGGGCCTTGAATGAGCAGTTCTTC,CASSRRKSGRALNEQFF
-,TRBJ2-7,TRBV5-4,12,TGTGCCAGCAGCCAGTCCTTGGGTCAGCAGTACTTC,CASSQSLGQQYF
-,TRBJ2-7,TRBV5-6,15,TGTGCCAGCAGCTTGGCAAAATCTGGGCTCGGCGAGCAGTACTTC,CASSLAKSGLGEQYF
TRBD1,TRBJ2-7,TRBV19,13,TGTGCCAGTAGAAGACAGGGATCCTACGAGCAGTACTTC,CASRRQGSYEQYF
-,TRBJ2-2,TRBV9,16,TGTGCCAGCAGCGTAGTGGCCGGGTCTCACACCGGGGAGCTGTTTTTT,CASSVVAGSHTGELFF
-,TRBJ2-3,TRBV28,20,TGTGCCAGCAGTTTTCCCCAAAGATTTCAGGGCTCTTCTAGCACAGATACGCAGTATTTT,CASSFPQRFQGSSSTDTQYF
TRBD1,TRBJ1-2,TRBV5-1,14,TGCGCCAGCAGCCGAGGACAGGAGGGCTATGGCTACACCTTC,CASSRGQEGYGYTF
-,TRBJ1-2,TRBV29-1,12,TGCAGCGTTGCCAATCTAGACTATGGCTACACCTTC,CSVANLDYGYTF
-,TRBJ1-1,TRBV5-4,15,TGTGCCAGCAGCTTGGTAGCACCGGGCGGCACTGAAGCTTTCTTT,CASSLVAPGGTEAFF
-,TRBJ2-1,TRBV11-2,14,TGTGCCAGCAGCCATCGGAGCTCCTACAATGAGCAGTTCTTC,CASSHRSSYNEQFF
-,TRBJ2-7,TRBV7-8,12,TGTGCCAGCAGCTTAAAGGGATTCGAGCAGTACTTC,CASSLKGFEQYF
TRBD2,TRBJ2-7,TRBV5-1,20,TGCGCCAGCAGCGAATTGACGCCGGGACTAGCGTTAGAGAGCTCCTACGAGCAGTACTTC,CASSELTPGLALESSYEQYF
-,TRBJ1-1,TRBV5-6,13,TGTGCCAGCGTCGGGACGGTCATCACTGAAGCTTTCTTT,CASVGTVITEAFF
TRBD1,TRBJ1-4,TRBV2,13,TGTGCCAGCTGGACAGGGGTTCGAGAAAAACTGTTTTTT,CASWTGVREKLFF
TRBD2,TRBJ2-3,TRBV5-1,17,TGCGCCAGCAGCTTGGGGGGCCTAGCGGGGAACACAGATACGCAGTATTTT,CASSLGGLAGNTDTQYF
-,TRBJ2-3,TRBV9,13,TGTGCCAGCAGCGTAGCAAGGGGGGATACGCAGTATTTT,CASSVARGDTQYF
-,TRBJ2-3,TRBV14,12,TGTGCCAGCAGCCAGGTTTCCGGTACGCAGTATTTT,CASSQVSGTQYF
TRBD2,TRBJ2-2,TRBV6-5,14,TGTGCCAGCAGTTACTTCGCGGGAGCCGGGGAGCTGTTTTTT,CASSYFAGAGELFF
-,TRBJ2-7,TRBV10-1,13,TGCGCCAGCAGTGATAGTAGCGGCAACGAGCAGTACTTC,CASSDSSGNEQYF